The 2 T cell receptor beta chains listed next were all sequenced from one sample in a study of T cells in Graves' hyperthyroidism and ophthalmopathy. Researchers amplified the TCR beta CDR3 regions from RNA transcripts. First-round RT-PCR of the TCR CDR3 relied on the HTBI primer set. TCRdb called the multiplex PCR reads again in MiXCR, with one record for every CDR3 protein. The sample carries around 690,000 distinct CDR3 sequences, roughly 17% recorded once. Material: blood. These receptors were collected from a man in his fifties or sixties with Graves' hyperthyroidism.

This clonotype was counted only a few times. The chain joins TRBV19 to TRBJ2-1, with 14 bases aligning to TRBD2. This CDR3 is built from 14 residues. CDR1 and CDR2 from the germline V gene are LNHDA and SQIVND (reference sequence). The ends lost 3 bases at V and 9 bases at J; junction bases unmatched: 1. The CDR3 is CASSMGLAGVEQFF. CDR3 DNA: TGTGCCAGTAGTATGGGACTAGCGGGAGTTGAGCAGTTCTTC. Based on the CDR3 plus reference TRBV19 and TRBJ2-1, the full variable domain is DGGITQSPKYLFRKEGQNVTLSCEQNLNHDAMYWYRQDPGQGLRLIYYSQIVNDFQKGDIAEGYSVSREKKESFPLTVTSAQKNPTAFYLCASSMGLAGVEQFFGPGTRLTVL.

This clonotype was detected many times. The chain uses TRBV2 and TRBJ2-7, with D perhaps assigned TRBD1 or TRBD2 (6 bases each). Germline assignment: CDR1 SNHLY and CDR2 FYNNEI. This CDR3 has 15 residues. Trimming removed 5 bases from V and 6 bases from J, with 20 bases in between. CDR3 sequence: CASSQPGHLGGEQYF. In DNA form, the CDR3 reads TGTGCCAGCAGTCAACCGGGACACCTGGGGGGCGAGCAGTACTTC.